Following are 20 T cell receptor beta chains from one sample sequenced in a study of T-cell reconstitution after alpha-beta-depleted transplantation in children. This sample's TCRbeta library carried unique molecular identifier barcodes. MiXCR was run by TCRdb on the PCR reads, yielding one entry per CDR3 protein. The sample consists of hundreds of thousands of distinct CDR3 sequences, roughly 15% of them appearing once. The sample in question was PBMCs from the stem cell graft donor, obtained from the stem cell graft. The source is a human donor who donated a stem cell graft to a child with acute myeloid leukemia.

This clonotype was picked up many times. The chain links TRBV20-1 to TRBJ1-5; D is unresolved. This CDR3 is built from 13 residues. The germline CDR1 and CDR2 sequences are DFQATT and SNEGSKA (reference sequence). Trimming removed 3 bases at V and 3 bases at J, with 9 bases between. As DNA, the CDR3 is TGCAGTGCTAGTTTACAACCCAATCAGCCCCAGCATTTT. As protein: CSASLQPNQPQHF.

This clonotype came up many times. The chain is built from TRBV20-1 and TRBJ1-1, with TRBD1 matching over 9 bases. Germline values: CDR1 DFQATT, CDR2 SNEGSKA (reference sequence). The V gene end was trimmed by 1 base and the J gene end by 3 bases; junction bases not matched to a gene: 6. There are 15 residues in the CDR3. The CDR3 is CSARVAGTGHTEAFF. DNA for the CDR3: TGCAGTGCTAGAGTCGCCGGGACAGGGCACACTGAAGCTTTCTTT.

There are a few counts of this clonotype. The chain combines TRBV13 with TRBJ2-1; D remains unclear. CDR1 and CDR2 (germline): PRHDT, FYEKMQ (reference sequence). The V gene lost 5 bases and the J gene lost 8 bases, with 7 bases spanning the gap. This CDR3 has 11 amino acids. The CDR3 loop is CASSPTDEQFF. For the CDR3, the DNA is TGTGCCAGCAGCCCTACAGATGAGCAGTTCTTC.

CDR3 amino acids: CASRSGSSYNEQFF. In DNA, the CDR3 is TGCGCCAGCCGCTCGGGGAGCTCCTACAATGAGCAGTTCTTC. This chain uses TRBV5-1 with TRBJ2-1, with D tentatively TRBD2 (5 bases). There are 14 residues in the CDR3. The V gene's germline CDR1 is SGHRS and CDR2 YFSETQ. Trimming cost V 7 bases and J 0 bases, with 11 bases left between them.

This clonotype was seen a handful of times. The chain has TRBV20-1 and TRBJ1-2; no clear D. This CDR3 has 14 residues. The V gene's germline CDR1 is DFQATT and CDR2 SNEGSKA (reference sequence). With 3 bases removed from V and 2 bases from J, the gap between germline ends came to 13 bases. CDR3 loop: CSASGGILNYGYTF. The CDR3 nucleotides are TGCAGTGCTAGTGGAGGGATTCTCAACTATGGCTACACCTTC.

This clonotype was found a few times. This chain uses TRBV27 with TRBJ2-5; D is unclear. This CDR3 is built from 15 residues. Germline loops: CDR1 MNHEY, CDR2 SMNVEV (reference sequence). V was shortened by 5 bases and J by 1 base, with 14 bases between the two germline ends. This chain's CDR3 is CASSALTHSQETQYF. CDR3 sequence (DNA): TGTGCCAGCAGTGCGCTGACACATTCCCAAGAGACCCAGTACTTC.

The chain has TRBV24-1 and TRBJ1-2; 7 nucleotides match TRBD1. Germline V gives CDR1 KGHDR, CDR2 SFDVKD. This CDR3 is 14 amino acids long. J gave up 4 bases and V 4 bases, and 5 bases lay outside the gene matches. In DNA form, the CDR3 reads TGTGCCACCAGTGACGGACAGGAGTTCTATGGCTACACCTTC. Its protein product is CATSDGQEFYGYTF.

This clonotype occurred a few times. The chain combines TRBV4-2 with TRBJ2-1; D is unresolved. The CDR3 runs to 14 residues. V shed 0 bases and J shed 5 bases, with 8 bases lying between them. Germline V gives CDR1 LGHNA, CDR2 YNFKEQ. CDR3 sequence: CASSQDSQNNEQFF. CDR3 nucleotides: TGTGCCAGCAGCCAAGATTCCCAGAACAATGAGCAGTTCTTC.

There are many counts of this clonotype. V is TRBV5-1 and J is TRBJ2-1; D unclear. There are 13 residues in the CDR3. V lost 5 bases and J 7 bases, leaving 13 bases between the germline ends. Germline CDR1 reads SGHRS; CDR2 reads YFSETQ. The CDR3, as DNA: TGCGCCAGCAGTTCCCAGCCTATTAATGAGCAGTTCTTC. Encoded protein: CASSSQPINEQFF. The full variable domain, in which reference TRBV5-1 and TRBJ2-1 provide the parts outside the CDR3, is KAGVTQTPRYLIKTRGQQVTLSCSPISGHRSVSWYQQTPGQGLQFLFEYFSETQRNKGNFPGRFSGRQFSNSRSEMNVSTLELGDSALYLCASSSQPINEQFFGPGTRLTVL.

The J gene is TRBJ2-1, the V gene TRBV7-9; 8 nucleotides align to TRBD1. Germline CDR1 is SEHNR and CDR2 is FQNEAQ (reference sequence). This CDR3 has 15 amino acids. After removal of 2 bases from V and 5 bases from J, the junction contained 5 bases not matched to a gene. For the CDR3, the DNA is TGTGCCAGCAGCTTACAGGGACAGGAGGACAATGAGCAGTTCTTC. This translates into CASSLQGQEDNEQFF.

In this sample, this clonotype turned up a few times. CDR3 nucleotide sequence: TGTGCCAGCAACCCCGACAGGGTAGCCTACAATGAGCAGTTCTTC. Residues: CASNPDRVAYNEQFF. This chain uses TRBV7-9 with TRBJ2-1; 7 nucleotides match TRBD1. Unmatched junction bases numbered 8, after V lost 7 bases and J lost 2 bases. Germline CDR1 is SEHNR and CDR2 is FQNEAQ (reference sequence). There are 15 residues in the CDR3.

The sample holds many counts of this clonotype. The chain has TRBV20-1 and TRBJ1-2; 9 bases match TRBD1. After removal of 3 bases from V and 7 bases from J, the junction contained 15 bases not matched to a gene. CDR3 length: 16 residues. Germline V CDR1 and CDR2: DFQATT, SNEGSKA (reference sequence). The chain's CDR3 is CSASGTGLNYGGGYTF. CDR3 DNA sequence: TGCAGTGCTAGCGGGACAGGGCTGAATTATGGAGGTGGCTACACCTTC.

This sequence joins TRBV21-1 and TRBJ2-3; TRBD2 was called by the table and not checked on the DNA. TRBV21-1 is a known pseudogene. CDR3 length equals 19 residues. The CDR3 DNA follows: TGTGCCAGCAGTGGGACTAGCGGGGGACGTTCAGATAGCACAGATACGCAGTATTTT. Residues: CASSGTSGGRSDSTDTQYF.

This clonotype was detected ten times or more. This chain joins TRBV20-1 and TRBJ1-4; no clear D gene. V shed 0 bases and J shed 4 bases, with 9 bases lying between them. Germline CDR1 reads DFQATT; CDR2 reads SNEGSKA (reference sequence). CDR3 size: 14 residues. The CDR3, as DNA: TGCAGTGCTAGAGAACGTCACTTTAATGAAAAACTGTTTTTT. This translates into CSARERHFNEKLFF.

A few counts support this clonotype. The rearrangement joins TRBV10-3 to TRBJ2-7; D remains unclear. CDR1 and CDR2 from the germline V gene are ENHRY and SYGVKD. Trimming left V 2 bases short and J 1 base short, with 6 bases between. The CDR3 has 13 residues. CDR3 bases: TGTGCCATCAGTGAGGAAGGATCCTACGAGCAGTACTTC. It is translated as CAISEEGSYEQYF.

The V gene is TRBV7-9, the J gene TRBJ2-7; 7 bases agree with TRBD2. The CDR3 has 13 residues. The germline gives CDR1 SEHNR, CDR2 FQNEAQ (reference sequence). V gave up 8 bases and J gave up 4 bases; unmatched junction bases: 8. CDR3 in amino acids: CASSASGVYEQYF. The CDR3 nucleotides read TGTGCCAGCTCAGCGAGCGGGGTGTACGAGCAGTACTTC.

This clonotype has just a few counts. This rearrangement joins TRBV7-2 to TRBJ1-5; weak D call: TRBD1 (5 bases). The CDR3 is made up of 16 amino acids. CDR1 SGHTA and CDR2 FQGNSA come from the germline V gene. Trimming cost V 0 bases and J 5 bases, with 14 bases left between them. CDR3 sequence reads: CASSLAQVGADQPQHF. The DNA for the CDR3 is TGTGCCAGCAGCTTAGCGCAGGTAGGGGCGGATCAGCCCCAGCATTTT. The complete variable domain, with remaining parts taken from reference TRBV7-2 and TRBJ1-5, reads GAGVSQSPSNKVTEKGKDVELRCDPISGHTALYWYRQSLGQGLEFLIYFQGNSAPDKSGLPSDRFSAERTGGSVSTLTIQRTQQEDSAVYLCASSLAQVGADQPQHFGDGTRLSIL.

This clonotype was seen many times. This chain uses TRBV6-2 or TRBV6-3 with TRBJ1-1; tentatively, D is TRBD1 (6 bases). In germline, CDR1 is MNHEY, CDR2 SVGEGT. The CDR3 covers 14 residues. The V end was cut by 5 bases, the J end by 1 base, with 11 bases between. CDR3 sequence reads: CASSPLDRNTEAFF. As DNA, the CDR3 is TGTGCCAGCAGTCCCTTGGACAGGAACACTGAAGCTTTCTTT.

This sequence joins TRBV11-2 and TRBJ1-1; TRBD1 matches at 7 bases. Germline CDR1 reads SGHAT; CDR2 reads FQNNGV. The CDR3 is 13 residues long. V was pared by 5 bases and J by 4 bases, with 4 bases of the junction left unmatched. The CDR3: CASSEAGGTEAFF. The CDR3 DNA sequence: TGTGCCAGCAGCGAAGCAGGGGGCACTGAAGCTTTCTTT.

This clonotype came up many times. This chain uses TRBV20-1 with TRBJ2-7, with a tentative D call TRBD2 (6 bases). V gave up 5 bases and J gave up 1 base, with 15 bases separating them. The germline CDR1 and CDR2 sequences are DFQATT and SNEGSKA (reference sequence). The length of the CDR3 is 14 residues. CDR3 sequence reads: CSARLWRASYEQYV. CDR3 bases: TGCAGTGCTCGCCTCTGGAGGGCTTCCTACGAGCAGTACGTC.